These 5 T cell receptor beta chains originate from one sample sequenced in a study of early T cells in non-severe SARS-CoV-2 infection. MiXCR was run by TCRdb on the 5' RACE reads, yielding one entry per CDR3 protein. Among 100,000 to 120,000 distinct CDR3 sequences, roughly 12% were seen once, and the ten largest hold around 4.1%. The sample was whole blood, taken at baseline. The receptors were gathered from an adult who was a healthcare worker with PCR-confirmed SARS-CoV-2 infection or an uninfected control (not recorded which).

This chain links TRBV2 with TRBJ1-1; D is unresolved. There are 15 residues in the CDR3. Trimming pared 2 bases from V and 1 base from J, leaving 11 bases between. Germline loops: CDR1 SNHLY, CDR2 FYNNEI. The CDR3 sequence is CASSETQLANTEAFF. The CDR3 DNA reads as TGTGCCAGCAGTGAAACACAGCTAGCGAACACTGAAGCTTTCTTT.

This chain connects TRBV7-6 to TRBJ1-3; weak D call: TRBD1 (6 bases). The CDR3 covers 16 residues. With 2 bases removed from V and 3 bases from J, the gap between germline ends came to 14 bases. CDR1 and CDR2 from the germline V gene are SGHVS and FNYEAQ. CDR3 region: CASSLTGAEFGNTIYF. The CDR3 DNA follows: TGTGCCAGCAGCTTAACGGGGGCTGAATTTGGAAACACCATATATTTT.

This clonotype was seen only a few times. CDR3 sequence reads: CASSIGRILTDTQYF. For the CDR3, the DNA is TGTGCCAGTAGTATAGGACGGATCCTCACAGATACGCAGTATTTT. J is TRBJ2-3 and V is TRBV19; D gene unclear. The germline CDR1 and CDR2 sequences are LNHDA and SQIVND (reference sequence). The CDR3 runs to 15 residues. Trimming took off 1 base at V and 2 bases at J, with 10 bases between the two ends.

The CDR3 spells CASSLRGVFGNTIYF. For the CDR3, the DNA is TGTGCCAGCAGCTTGAGAGGGGTGTTTGGAAACACCATATATTTT. The rearrangement links TRBV5-6 to TRBJ1-3, with D perhaps TRBD1 (5 bases). CDR3 length: 15 residues. The germline V and J ends were trimmed by 1 base and 3 bases, with 11 bases remaining between them. Germline-derived CDR1 and CDR2 are SGHDT and YYEEEE.

There are a few counts of this clonotype. The CDR3 loop is CASSQDRGSYEQYF. The CDR3 DNA sequence: TGTGCCAGCAGCCAAGATCGCGGGTCCTACGAGCAGTACTTC. The chain uses TRBV4-2 and TRBJ2-7; possible D gene TRBD2, 5 bases. Trimming pared 0 bases from V and 1 base from J, leaving 7 bases between. The CDR3 loop spans 14 amino acids. Germline CDR1 LGHNA, CDR2 YNFKEQ.